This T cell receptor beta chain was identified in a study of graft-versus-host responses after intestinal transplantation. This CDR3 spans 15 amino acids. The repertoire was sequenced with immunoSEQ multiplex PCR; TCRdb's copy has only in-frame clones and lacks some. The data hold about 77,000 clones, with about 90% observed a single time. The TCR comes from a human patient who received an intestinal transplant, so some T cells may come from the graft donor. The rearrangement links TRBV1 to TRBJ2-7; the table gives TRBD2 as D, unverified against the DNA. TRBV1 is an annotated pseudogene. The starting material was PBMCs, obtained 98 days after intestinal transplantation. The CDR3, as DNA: TGCACCAGCAGCCAAGATGGGGGGAGCTCCTACGAGCAGTACTTC. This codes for CTSSQDGGSSYEQYF.